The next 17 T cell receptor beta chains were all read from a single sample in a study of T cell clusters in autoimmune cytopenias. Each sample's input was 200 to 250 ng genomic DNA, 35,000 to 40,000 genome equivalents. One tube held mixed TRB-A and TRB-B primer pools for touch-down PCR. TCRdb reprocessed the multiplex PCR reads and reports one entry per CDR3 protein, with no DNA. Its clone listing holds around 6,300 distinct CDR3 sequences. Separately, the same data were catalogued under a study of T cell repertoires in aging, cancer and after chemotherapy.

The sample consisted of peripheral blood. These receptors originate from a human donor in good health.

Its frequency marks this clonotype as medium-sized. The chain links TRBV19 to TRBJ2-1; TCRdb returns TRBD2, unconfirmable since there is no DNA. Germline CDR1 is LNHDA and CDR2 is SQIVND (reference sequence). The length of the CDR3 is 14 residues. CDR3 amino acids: CASRGVAVYNEQFF.

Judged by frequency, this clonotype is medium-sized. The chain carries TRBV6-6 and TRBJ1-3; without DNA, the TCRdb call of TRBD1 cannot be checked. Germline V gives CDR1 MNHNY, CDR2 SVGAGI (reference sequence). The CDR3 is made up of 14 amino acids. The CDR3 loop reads CASSEQGGYGTIYF.

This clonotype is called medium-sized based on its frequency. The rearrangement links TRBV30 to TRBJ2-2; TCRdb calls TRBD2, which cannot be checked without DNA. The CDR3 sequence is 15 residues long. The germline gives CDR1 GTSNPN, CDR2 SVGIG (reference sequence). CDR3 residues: CAWSDLAGETGELFF.

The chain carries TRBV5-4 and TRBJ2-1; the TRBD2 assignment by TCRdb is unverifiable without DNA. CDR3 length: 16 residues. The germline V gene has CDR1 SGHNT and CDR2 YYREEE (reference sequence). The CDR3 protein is CASSSRTSGVYNEQFF.

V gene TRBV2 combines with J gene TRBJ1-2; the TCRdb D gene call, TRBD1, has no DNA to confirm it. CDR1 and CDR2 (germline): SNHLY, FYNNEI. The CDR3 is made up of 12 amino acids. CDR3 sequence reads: CASSGQVYGYTF.

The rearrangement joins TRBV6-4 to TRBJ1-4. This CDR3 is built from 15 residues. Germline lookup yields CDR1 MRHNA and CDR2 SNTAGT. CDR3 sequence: CASSETGYPNEKLFF.

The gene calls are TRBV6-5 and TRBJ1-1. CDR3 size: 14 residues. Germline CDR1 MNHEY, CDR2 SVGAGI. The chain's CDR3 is CATYLIGMNTEAFF.

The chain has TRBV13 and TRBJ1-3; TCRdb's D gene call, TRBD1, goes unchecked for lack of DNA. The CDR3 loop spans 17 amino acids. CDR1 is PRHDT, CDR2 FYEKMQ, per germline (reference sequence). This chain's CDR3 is CASSLTSGAISGNTIYF.

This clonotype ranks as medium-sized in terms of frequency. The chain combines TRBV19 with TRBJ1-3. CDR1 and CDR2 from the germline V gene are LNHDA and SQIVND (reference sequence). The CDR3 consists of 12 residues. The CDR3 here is CASSRAGNTIYF.

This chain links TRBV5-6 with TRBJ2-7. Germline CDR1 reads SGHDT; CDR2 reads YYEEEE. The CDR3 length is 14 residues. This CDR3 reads CASSLLGSSYEQYF.

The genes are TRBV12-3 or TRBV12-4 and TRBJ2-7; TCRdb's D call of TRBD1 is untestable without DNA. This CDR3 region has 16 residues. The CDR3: CASSSEDRGGPYEQYF.

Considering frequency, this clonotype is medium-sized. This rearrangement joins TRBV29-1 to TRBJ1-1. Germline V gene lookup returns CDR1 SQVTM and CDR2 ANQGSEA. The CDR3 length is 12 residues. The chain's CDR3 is CSVESMWTEAFF.

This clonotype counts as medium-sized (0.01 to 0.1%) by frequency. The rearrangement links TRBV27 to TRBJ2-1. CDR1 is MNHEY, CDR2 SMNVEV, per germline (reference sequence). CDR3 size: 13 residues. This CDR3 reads CASSFGEYNEQFF.

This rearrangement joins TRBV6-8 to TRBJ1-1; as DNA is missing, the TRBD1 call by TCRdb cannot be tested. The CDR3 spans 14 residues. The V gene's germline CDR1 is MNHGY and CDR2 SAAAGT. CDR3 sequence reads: CASSTGYMNTEAFF.

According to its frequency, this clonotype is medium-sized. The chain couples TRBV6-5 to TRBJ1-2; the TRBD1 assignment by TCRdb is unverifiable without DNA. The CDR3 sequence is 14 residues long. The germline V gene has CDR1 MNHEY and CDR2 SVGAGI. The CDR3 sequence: CASNDRGPNYGYTF.

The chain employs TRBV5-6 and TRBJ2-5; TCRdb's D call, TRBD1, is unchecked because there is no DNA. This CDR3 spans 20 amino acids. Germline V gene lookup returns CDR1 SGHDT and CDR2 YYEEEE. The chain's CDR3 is CASSLCDGSELLRAWETQYF.

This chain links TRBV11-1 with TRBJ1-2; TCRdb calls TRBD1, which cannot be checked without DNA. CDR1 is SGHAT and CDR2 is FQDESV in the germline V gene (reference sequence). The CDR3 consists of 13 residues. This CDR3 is CASSLRGGYGYTF.